This entry concerns a single TCR beta chain. The data were obtained in a study of T cell responses to AZD1222 COVID-19 vaccine. The V gene end was trimmed by 1 base and the J gene end by 5 bases; junction bases not matched to a gene: 3. CDR3 length: 14 amino acids. The germline V gene encodes CDR1 LGHDT and CDR2 YNNKEL (reference sequence). Profiled with immunoSEQ multiplex PCR; TCRdb holds only in-frame clones, not every one. The repertoire holds 150,000 to 160,000 clones, with 90% to 95% as singletons. Specimen: peripheral blood, collected 28 days after the second AZD1222 dose. This TCR was recovered from an adult who received the AZD1222 COVID-19 vaccine. The chain recombines TRBV3-1 (or the pseudogene TRBV3-2) with TRBJ1-2, with TRBD1 matching 8 bases. CDR3 DNA: TGTGCCAGCAGCCAAGGTGGACAGGGATATGGCTACACCTTC. Residues: CASSQGGQGYGYTF.